In this sample, the clone carrying this T cell receptor beta chain turned up a few times. Its target is not known. The data originate from a study of OX40 agonist ivuxolimab in advanced cancers. Study summary: People in dose escalation had one of these cancers: hepatocellular carcinoma, melanoma, renal cell or head and neck cancer. The study, taken as a whole, reports: Still undetermined is the antigen specificity of the expanded peripheral T cells. Fewer expanded clones were found on average in CD4+ than in CD8+ T cells.

Sequencing was performed with immunoSEQ multiplex PCR; in TCRdb, only in-frame clones are kept and a portion is missing. The sample includes fewer than 50,000 clones, approximately 80% of them seen just once. The germline V gene has CDR1 SQVTM and CDR2 ANQGSEA. V was pared by 8 bases and J by 4 bases, with 8 bases of the junction left unmatched. The CDR3 extends over 14 amino acids. The source of this sequence is an adult with an advanced solid tumor such as melanoma, head and neck, liver or kidney cancer. The material sequenced was CD4+ or CD8+ T cells sorted from blood, taken in a trial of the OX40 agonist ivuxolimab. The chain joins TRBV29-1 to TRBJ2-1; 10 bases match TRBD2. The CDR3 loop reads CSHGRTSGYNEQFF. The CDR3 nucleotides read TGCAGCCACGGCCGGACTAGCGGATACAATGAGCAGTTCTTC.